A selection of T cell receptor beta chains follows, all from one sample in a study of OX40 agonist ivuxolimab in advanced cancers. Repertoires were generated with immunoSEQ multiplex PCR, while TCRdb's copy carries only in-frame clones and drops some. The sample lists tens of thousands of clones; around 90% were seen once. The sample consisted of CD4+ or CD8+ T cells sorted from blood, taken in a trial of the OX40 agonist ivuxolimab. These receptors were obtained from an adult with an advanced solid tumor such as melanoma, head and neck, liver or kidney cancer. Both conserved end residues are part of each CDR3. A D gene is named only where the DNA matches it firmly. For some rows the clone size is stated as once, few or many, or as a class when expanded; others skip it.

size: .; D: .; J: TRBJ1-6; V: TRBV30; CDR3: CAWNRGQPRRSNSPLHF; DNA: TGTGCCTGGAACCGAGGACAGCCCCGCCGATCGAATTCACCCCTCCACTTT
size: .; D: .; J: TRBJ1-4; V: TRBV14; CDR3: CASSQVRTANEKLFF; DNA: TGTGCCAGCAGCCAAGTCAGGACAGCGAATGAAAAACTGTTTTTT
size: .; D: .; J: TRBJ1-1; V: TRBV6-5; CDR3: CASSSLTGGGTEAFF; DNA: TGTGCCAGCAGTTCCCTTACGGGGGGGGGCACTGAAGCTTTCTTT
size: few; D: TRBD2; J: TRBJ2-1; V: TRBV2; CDR3: CASSDKRGVGEQFF; DNA: TGTGCCAGCAGTGATAAGCGGGGGGTAGGTGAGCAGTTCTTC
size: .; D: .; J: TRBJ1-6; V: TRBV18; CDR3: CASSLGGGSPLHF; DNA: TGTGCCAGCTCACTGGGCGGGGGGTCACCCCTCCACTTT
size: .; D: .; J: TRBJ1-2; V: TRBV10-3; CDR3: CATQTANYGYTF; DNA: TGTGCCACCCAAACAGCGAACTATGGCTACACCTTC
size: .; D: TRBD1; J: TRBJ2-1; V: TRBV13; CDR3: CASSSEGDRGVRNEQFF; DNA: TGTGCCAGCAGCTCCGAGGGGGACAGGGGAGTTCGCAATGAGCAGTTCTTC
size: .; D: TRBD1; J: TRBJ1-1; V: TRBV27; CDR3: CASSPRTGTNTEAFF; DNA: TGTGCCAGCAGCCCCCGGACAGGGACGAACACTGAAGCTTTCTTT
size: .; D: TRBD2; J: TRBJ2-3; V: TRBV7-2; CDR3: CASSLGTSGTDTQYF; DNA: TGTGCCAGCAGCTTAGGGACTAGCGGGACAGATACGCAGTATTTT
size: once; D: .; J: TRBJ1-2; V: TRBV19; CDR3: CATKNVGTASGYTF; DNA: TGTGCCACTAAAAATGTGGGAACAGCGAGTGGCTACACCTTC
size: .; D: .; J: TRBJ1-1; V: TRBV9; CDR3: CASSGQLMNTEAFF; DNA: TGTGCCAGCAGCGGACAGCTTATGAACACTGAAGCTTTCTTT
size: .; D: TRBD1; J: TRBJ1-4; V: TRBV11-2; CDR3: CASSLGLGQVLKLFF; DNA: TGTGCCAGCAGCTTAGGACTGGGACAGGTCTTAAAACTGTTTTTT
size: once; D: .; J: TRBJ2-3; V: TRBV6-1; CDR3: CASQLQGASDTQYF; DNA: TGTGCCAGCCAGCTACAGGGCGCTAGTGATACGCAGTATTTT
size: few; D: TRBD2; J: TRBJ2-7; V: TRBV14; CDR3: CASSLRDYPSYEQYF; DNA: TGTGCCAGCAGCCTCCGGGACTACCCTTCCTACGAGCAGTACTTC
size: .; D: .; J: TRBJ2-7; V: TRBV4-3; CDR3: CASSQDSIATGEQYF; DNA: TGCGCCAGCAGCCAAGATTCAATCGCGACCGGCGAGCAGTACTTC
size: once; D: TRBD1; J: TRBJ2-3; V: TRBV4-2; CDR3: CASSQDPGQRTDTQYF; DNA: TGTGCCAGCAGCCAAGATCCGGGACAGCGCACAGATACGCAGTATTTT
size: .; D: .; J: TRBJ1-2; V: TRBV10-3; CDR3: CAISESQVPGHINYGYTF; DNA: TGTGCCATCAGTGAGTCGCAGGTTCCGGGCCATATTAACTATGGCTACACCTTC
size: .; D: TRBD2; J: TRBJ2-7; V: TRBV27; CDR3: CASSTKRGVSEQYF; DNA: TGTGCCAGCAGTACCAAGCGGGGGGTCTCCGAGCAGTACTTC
size: .; D: .; J: TRBJ2-7; V: TRBV30; CDR3: CAWSPKTGSYEQYF; DNA: TGTGCCTGGAGTCCGAAGACCGGGAGCTACGAGCAGTACTTC
size: .; D: .; J: TRBJ1-1; V: TRBV5-1; CDR3: CASSLRTNWGTEAFF; DNA: TGCGCCAGCAGCCTTAGGACAAATTGGGGCACTGAAGCTTTCTTT
size: .; D: TRBD2; J: TRBJ2-7; V: TRBV18; CDR3: CASSSQRGGSNEQYF; DNA: TGTGCCAGCTCATCTCAGCGGGGGGGATCAAACGAGCAGTACTTC
size: .; D: .; J: TRBJ2-3; V: TRBV18; CDR3: CASSPEGGYVTDTQYF; DNA: TGTGCCAGCTCACCGGAGGGGGGCTACGTCACAGATACGCAGTATTTT
size: .; D: .; J: TRBJ1-1; V: TRBV6-5; CDR3: CASSRVGSRNTEAFF; DNA: TGTGCCAGCAGTCGAGTCGGGAGCCGAAACACTGAAGCTTTCTTT
size: .; D: .; J: TRBJ2-5; V: TRBV2; CDR3: CASRGSLAPQYF; DNA: TGTGCCAGCAGGGGGTCGTTGGCGCCCCAGTACTTC
size: .; D: TRBD1; J: TRBJ1-5; V: TRBV7-9; CDR3: CASSHDRGRIQPQHF; DNA: TGTGCCAGCAGCCACGACAGGGGCAGGATTCAGCCCCAGCATTTT
size: .; D: .; J: TRBJ2-3; V: TRBV11-3; CDR3: CASSLDIRTDTQYF; DNA: TGTGCCAGCAGCTTAGATATCAGGACAGATACGCAGTATTTT
size: few; D: .; J: TRBJ2-1; V: TRBV19; CDR3: CASSIDTGNEQFF; DNA: TGTGCCAGTAGTATAGATACGGGGAATGAGCAGTTCTTC
size: .; D: .; J: TRBJ1-2; V: TRBV30; CDR3: CAWSHRDVRGYTF; DNA: TGTGCCTGGTCCCACAGGGACGTGAGGGGCTACACCTTC
size: once; D: .; J: TRBJ1-1; V: TRBV10-2; CDR3: CASSESRNTEAFF; DNA: TGCGCCAGCAGTGAAAGTCGGAACACTGAAGCTTTCTTT
size: once; D: .; J: TRBJ1-2; V: TRBV6-1; CDR3: CASTWTDGYTF; DNA: TGTGCCAGCACGTGGACAGATGGCTACACCTTC
size: once; D: .; J: TRBJ2-7; V: TRBV30; CDR3: CAWTNNHEQYF; DNA: TGTGCCTGGACCAACAACCACGAGCAGTACTTC
size: .; D: .; J: TRBJ1-5; V: TRBV29-1; CDR3: CSVELGNSNQPQHF; DNA: TGCAGCGTTGAATTGGGAAATAGCAATCAGCCCCAGCATTTT
size: .; D: .; J: TRBJ1-2; V: TRBV27; CDR3: CASSEGGRRGNYGYTF; DNA: TGTGCCAGCAGTGAGGGGGGACGAAGGGGGAACTATGGCTACACCTTC
size: .; D: .; J: TRBJ2-7; V: TRBV6-1; CDR3: CASSEVMSPTGLYEQYF; DNA: TGTGCCAGCAGTGAAGTAATGAGCCCCACAGGGCTGTACGAGCAGTACTTC
size: .; D: .; J: TRBJ2-5; V: TRBV11-1; CDR3: CASSLGPLENQETQYF; DNA: TGTGCCAGCAGCTTAGGCCCCCTCGAGAACCAAGAGACCCAGTACTTC
size: once; D: .; J: TRBJ2-3; V: TRBV7-9; CDR3: CASSLVGDTQYF; DNA: TGTGCCAGCAGCTTAGTTGGGGATACGCAGTATTTT
size: .; D: .; J: TRBJ2-1; V: TRBV2; CDR3: CASSSRTSYEQFF; DNA: TGTGCCAGCAGTTCACGGACCTCATATGAGCAGTTCTTC
size: once; D: .; J: TRBJ1-4; V: TRBV7-9; CDR3: CASSLTRGVGEKLFF; DNA: TGTGCCAGCTCGCTTACCCGGGGGGTAGGTGAAAAACTGTTTTTT
size: .; D: .; J: TRBJ1-3; V: TRBV13; CDR3: CASSLTGFSGNTIYF; DNA: TGTGCCAGCAGCTTAACAGGTTTCTCTGGAAACACCATATATTTT
size: .; D: .; J: TRBJ2-7; V: TRBV10-3; CDR3: CAISESGGYEQYF; DNA: TGTGCCATCAGTGAGTCGGGGGGATACGAGCAGTACTTC
size: .; D: .; J: TRBJ2-5; V: TRBV30; CDR3: CAWSVGGAGETQYF; DNA: TGTGCCTGGAGTGTAGGAGGGGCCGGAGAGACCCAGTACTTC
size: .; D: .; J: TRBJ1-6; V: TRBV18; CDR3: CASSPPSAAYNSPLHF; DNA: TGTGCCAGCTCACCACCATCGGCTGCCTATAATTCACCCCTCCACTTT
size: .; D: .; J: TRBJ1-2; V: TRBV19; CDR3: CASSPGWASYGYTF; DNA: TGTGCCAGTAGTCCCGGCTGGGCCTCCTATGGCTACACCTTC
size: .; D: .; J: TRBJ1-5; V: TRBV4-1; CDR3: CASSQEMARGRPQHF; DNA: TGCGCCAGCAGCCAAGAGATGGCTCGGGGCAGGCCCCAGCATTTT
size: .; D: .; J: TRBJ2-1; V: TRBV5-1; CDR3: CASSWTQALGNEQFF; DNA: TGCGCCAGCAGCTGGACGCAAGCTCTGGGCAATGAGCAGTTCTTC
size: .; D: TRBD1; J: TRBJ2-3; V: TRBV6-4; CDR3: CASSRPRDRRIGDTQYF; DNA: TGTGCCAGCAGTAGACCTAGGGACAGGAGGATTGGGGATACGCAGTATTTT
size: .; D: TRBD2; J: TRBJ2-7; V: TRBV5-1; CDR3: CASSWGLAGIYEQYF; DNA: TGCGCCAGCAGCTGGGGACTAGCGGGGATTTACGAGCAGTACTTC
size: .; D: .; J: TRBJ2-5; V: TRBV19; CDR3: CASSIGKGTGETQYF; DNA: TGTGCCAGTAGTATAGGGAAGGGGACGGGGGAGACCCAGTACTTC
size: .; D: TRBD1; J: TRBJ2-2; V: TRBV11-1; CDR3: CASSLRGQGNTGELFF; DNA: TGTGCCAGCAGCTTAAGGGGACAGGGAAACACCGGGGAGCTGTTTTTT
size: once; D: TRBD1; J: TRBJ2-5; V: TRBV18; CDR3: CASTQGGETQYF; DNA: TGTGCCAGTACACAGGGGGGAGAGACCCAGTACTTC
size: .; D: TRBD1; J: TRBJ1-2; V: TRBV5-1; CDR3: CASSLDRGYGYTF; DNA: TGCGCCAGCAGCTTGGACAGGGGCTATGGCTACACCTTC
size: .; D: .; J: TRBJ1-2; V: TRBV7-6; CDR3: CASSGYNYGYTF; DNA: TGTGCCAGCAGCGGGTATAACTATGGCTACACCTTC
size: .; D: TRBD1; J: TRBJ1-2; V: TRBV29-1; CDR3: CSAGDRGRGGYTF; DNA: TGCAGCGCAGGGGACAGGGGGAGAGGGGGCTACACCTTC
size: .; D: .; J: TRBJ2-3; V: TRBV19; CDR3: CASSRESTDTQYF; DNA: TGTGCCAGTAGTAGGGAGAGCACAGATACGCAGTATTTT